The 25 T cell receptor beta chains reported below all come from one sample, sequenced in a study of human thymus T cells. Repertoires were generated with immunoSEQ multiplex PCR, while TCRdb's copy carries only in-frame clones and drops some. Of 78,000 or so clones in the sample, 90% to 97% were seen once. Corrective heart surgery yielded resections, and these provided the thymus tissue. The material sequenced was thymus tissue. The receptors come from a boy under three years old with a congenital heart defect but otherwise immunologically healthy.

The chain's CDR3 is CASSPSPGQRTGNEQFF. The CDR3 DNA sequence: TGTGCCAGCAGCCCGTCACCGGGACAGAGAACTGGGAATGAGCAGTTCTTC. The V and J genes are TRBV5-4 and TRBJ2-1; 7 bases match TRBD1. Germline V gene sequence: CDR1 SGHNT, CDR2 YYREEE (reference sequence). The CDR3 contains 17 residues. Trimming at V came to 4 bases and at J to 7 bases, leaving 17 bases not matched to a gene.

The rearrangement links TRBV28 to TRBJ2-3, with 11 bases matching TRBD1. The junction had 9 bases not matched to a gene; V was cut back by 2 bases and J by 8 bases. CDR3 length: 16 amino acids. Germline CDR1 and CDR2: MDHEN and SYDVKM. CDR3 loop: CASSLGRTGGAGTQYF. CDR3 in DNA: TGTGCCAGCAGTTTAGGTCGGACAGGGGGCGCGGGTACGCAGTATTTT.

V is TRBV6-5 and J is TRBJ2-4, with D possibly called TRBD1 or TRBD2 (5 bases each). Germline assignment: CDR1 MNHEY and CDR2 SVGAGI. V lost 6 bases to trimming and J lost 1 base, with 10 bases between them. The CDR3 loop spans 14 amino acids. The CDR3 is CASRNWGAKNIQYF. The CDR3 nucleotides are TGTGCCAGCAGGAACTGGGGGGCCAAAAACATTCAGTACTTC.

V usage is TRBV7-2 and J usage is TRBJ2-7; 14 bases are shared with TRBD2. The ends lost 5 bases at V and 5 bases at J; junction bases unmatched: 17. This CDR3 contains 19 residues. Germline V gene sequence: CDR1 SGHTA, CDR2 FQGNSA. As DNA, the CDR3 is TGTGCCAGCAGCCTGTCAGAACCGGGACTAGCGGGAGATAGCCACGAGCAGTACTTC. It translates to CASSLSEPGLAGDSHEQYF. Based on the CDR3 plus reference TRBV7-2 and TRBJ2-7, the full variable domain is GAGVSQSPSNKVTEKGKDVELRCDPISGHTALYWYRQSLGQGLEFLIYFQGNSAPDKSGLPSDRFSAERTGGSVSTLTIQRTQQEDSAVYLCASSLSEPGLAGDSHEQYFGPGTRLTVT.

This rearrangement joins TRBV5-8 to TRBJ1-1; no clear D gene. The germline CDR1 and CDR2 sequences are SGHTS and YDEGEE. The CDR3 runs 14 residues. V was clipped by 0 bases and J by 5 bases, with 11 bases between them. CDR3 amino acids: CASSLGSLPTEAFF. CDR3 sequence (DNA): TGTGCCAGCAGCTTGGGCAGCCTGCCGACTGAAGCTTTCTTT.

This sequence joins TRBV19 and TRBJ1-4, with TRBD1 as a possible D gene (5 bases). Germline CDR1 reads LNHDA; CDR2 reads SQIVND (reference sequence). The CDR3 extends over 15 amino acids. The V gene lost 5 bases and the J gene lost 4 bases, with 14 bases spanning the gap. The CDR3 protein is CASSGPGPYNEKLFF. The CDR3 DNA follows: TGTGCCAGTAGTGGACCGGGGCCCTATAATGAAAAACTGTTTTTT.

This sequence joins TRBV7-9 and TRBJ2-7; TRBD1 is a possible D gene (5 bases). CDR3 length: 15 residues. Trimming took 5 bases from V and 2 from J, leaving 16 bases between them. In germline, CDR1 is SEHNR, CDR2 FQNEAQ (reference sequence). CDR3 sequence (DNA): TGTGCCAGCAGCCCTGATGAAGGGGCTGCCTACGAGCAGTACTTC. Translating gives CASSPDEGAAYEQYF.

This rearrangement joins TRBV10-3 to TRBJ2-5; D uncertain. The CDR3 loop spans 15 amino acids. V was clipped by 6 bases and J by 1 base, with 15 bases between them. From germline, CDR1 is ENHRY and CDR2 SYGVKD. CDR3 DNA sequence: TGTGCCATCAGGGCCTTCGCCGGGCCCCAAGAGACCCAGTACTTC. Its protein is CAIRAFAGPQETQYF.

The chain couples TRBV25-1 to TRBJ2-5; TRBD1 aligns across 7 bases. The V and J ends lost 2 bases and 2 bases, in that order; junction bases with no gene match: 8. This CDR3 contains 16 residues. CDR1 and CDR2 (germline): MGHDK, SYGVNS. In nucleotides, the CDR3 is TGTGCCAGCAGTGAAGGGTCCGGGACAGTTCAAGAGACCCAGTACTTC. It codes for CASSEGSGTVQETQYF.

V gene TRBV5-4 combines with J gene TRBJ2-2; D remains unclear. V was pared by 2 bases and J by 4 bases, with 6 bases between. The length of the CDR3 is 13 residues. The germline CDR1 and CDR2 sequences are SGHNT and YYREEE (reference sequence). This CDR3 reads CASSFVSTGELFF. CDR3 nucleotide sequence: TGTGCCAGCAGCTTTGTGAGCACCGGGGAGCTGTTTTTT. Looking up the rest from reference TRBV5-4 and TRBJ2-2 gives the full variable domain: ETGVTQSPTHLIKTRGQQVTLRCSSQSGHNTVSWYQQALGQGPQFIFQYYREEENGRGNFPPRFSGLQFPNYSSELNVNALELDDSALYLCASSFVSTGELFFGEGSRLTVL.

This clone was seen a single time. The chain employs TRBV28 and TRBJ2-7; D is tentatively TRBD1 or TRBD2 (5 bases each). The CDR3 covers 16 residues. From germline, CDR1 is MDHEN and CDR2 SYDVKM. V lost 5 bases, J lost 4 bases, and 21 bases lay in between. The CDR3 DNA reads TGTGCCAGCAGTCCGTTACCGGGACGGTGGGTTTACGAGCAGTACTTC. Translating it yields CASSPLPGRWVYEQYF.

The chain has TRBV6-1 and TRBJ2-5; possibly TRBD1 or TRBD2 for D (5 bases each). CDR1 and CDR2 (germline): MNHNS, SASEGT. V dropped 2 bases and J dropped 3 bases, with 10 bases sitting between them. The CDR3 has 14 residues. CDR3 amino acids: CASSEWDGKETQYF. Written as DNA, the CDR3 is TGTGCCAGCAGTGAATGGGACGGAAAAGAGACCCAGTACTTC.

The chain links TRBV21-1 to TRBJ1-2. TRBV21-1 is noted as a pseudogene. CDR3 length: 11 amino acids. Written as DNA, the CDR3 is TGTGCCGCCGGGCGGAACTATGGCTACACCTTC. Amino acid sequence: CAAGRNYGYTF.

The chain recombines TRBV11-2 with TRBJ2-6; maybe TRBD2 (6 bases). Germline V CDR1 and CDR2: SGHAT, FQNNGV. There are 18 residues in the CDR3. V gave up 3 bases and J gave up 0 bases, with 15 bases separating them. CDR3 residues: CASSFGYSGDSGANVLTF. The CDR3 nucleotides are TGTGCCAGCAGCTTTGGGTATTCGGGGGACTCTGGGGCCAACGTCCTGACTTTC.

The J gene is TRBJ2-5, the V gene TRBV7-9; TRBD2 might be the D (5 bases). Germline CDR1 reads SEHNR; CDR2 reads FQNEAQ (reference sequence). The CDR3 is 18 residues long. V was clipped by 6 bases and J by 1 base, with 24 bases between them. CDR3 sequence reads: CASRPLIVSGGPQETQYF. Written as DNA, the CDR3 is TGTGCCAGCAGACCCTTAATAGTCTCTGGAGGACCCCAAGAGACCCAGTACTTC.

The V call is TRBV28, the J call TRBJ1-4; perhaps TRBD1 as D (5 bases). The V gene lost 6 bases and the J gene lost 3 bases, with 20 bases spanning the gap. The CDR3 is 17 residues long. The V gene's germline CDR1 is MDHEN and CDR2 SYDVKM. The CDR3 DNA reads TGTGCCAGCAGGCTAAGTGTGGGGCTTGCGCCTAATGAAAAACTGTTTTTT. Protein sequence: CASRLSVGLAPNEKLFF. Filled out from reference TRBV28 and TRBJ1-4, the complete variable domain reads DVKVTQSSRYLVKRTGEKVFLECVQDMDHENMFWYRQDPGLGLRLIYFSYDVKMKEKGDIPEGYSVSREKKERFSLILESASTNQTSMYLCASRLSVGLAPNEKLFFGSGTQLSVL.

J is TRBJ1-1 and V is TRBV5-1; 8 nucleotides agree with TRBD1. The CDR3 loop spans 16 amino acids. Germline assignment: CDR1 SGHRS and CDR2 YFSETQ. J lost 7 bases, V lost 4 bases, and 15 bases had no gene match. CDR3 loop: CASSHRQGRTTDEAFF. CDR3 coding DNA: TGCGCCAGCAGCCACCGACAGGGGCGAACAACGGATGAAGCTTTCTTT.

The chain couples TRBV4-1 to TRBJ1-2; perhaps TRBD1 as D (6 bases). Trimming left V 4 bases short and J 2 bases short, with 8 bases between. CDR1 and CDR2 (germline): MGHRA, YSYEKL. This CDR3 spans 13 amino acids. The CDR3 protein is CASSPQGNYGYTF. The CDR3 DNA reads TGCGCCAGCAGCCCGCAGGGGAACTATGGCTACACCTTC.

The J gene is TRBJ2-1, the V gene TRBV4-3; D tentatively reads TRBD1 or TRBD2 (5 bases each). Trimming pared 0 bases from V and 7 bases from J, leaving 16 bases between. From germline, CDR1 is LGHNA and CDR2 YSLEER. CDR3 length: 16 amino acids. The CDR3 region is CASSQDGAPPGNEQFF. The CDR3 nucleotides are TGCGCCAGCAGCCAAGATGGGGCCCCCCCGGGGAATGAGCAGTTCTTC.

This rearrangement joins TRBV5-8 to TRBJ1-1, with TRBD1 as a possible D gene (5 bases). The CDR3 has 9 residues. CDR1 is SGHTS and CDR2 is YDEGEE in the germline V gene. V was trimmed by 4 bases and J by 11 bases, leaving 6 bases between them. The CDR3 DNA sequence: TGTGCCAGCAGCGGGGGTGCTTTCTTT. Amino acids: CASSGGAFF.

The J gene is TRBJ2-7, the V gene TRBV2; weak D call: TRBD2 (6 bases). The CDR3 runs 21 residues. V lost 0 bases and J lost 2, with 29 bases in between. The V gene's germline CDR1 is SNHLY and CDR2 FYNNEI. In nucleotides, the CDR3 is TGTGCCAGCAGTGAAGCGCTTAAGATAACTGAGCGAGCGGAGGGAACCTACGAGCAGTACTTC. Its protein is CASSEALKITERAEGTYEQYF.

This clone was observed once. The gene calls are TRBV5-1 and TRBJ2-3; 8 nucleotides match TRBD2. This CDR3 is built from 18 residues. J lost 4 bases, V lost 0 bases, and 13 bases had no gene match. Germline V gives CDR1 SGHRS, CDR2 YFSETQ. CDR3 amino acids: CASSLAEREGIFADTQYF. The CDR3 bases are TGCGCCAGCAGCTTGGCCGAACGGGAGGGCATTTTTGCAGATACGCAGTATTTT. The variable domain in full, with the rest retrieved from reference TRBV5-1 and TRBJ2-3, is KAGVTQTPRYLIKTRGQQVTLSCSPISGHRSVSWYQQTPGQGLQFLFEYFSETQRNKGNFPGRFSGRQFSNSRSEMNVSTLELGDSALYLCASSLAEREGIFADTQYFGPGTRLTVL.

V is TRBV7-9 and J is TRBJ1-2; a weak D match, TRBD1 (6 bases). In germline, CDR1 is SEHNR, CDR2 FQNEAQ (reference sequence). V lost 8 bases to trimming and J lost 4 bases, with 23 bases between them. CDR3 length: 16 amino acids. The CDR3 reads CASGPPWDIRGYGYTF. CDR3 nucleotides: TGTGCCAGCGGCCCACCCTGGGACATTAGGGGCTATGGCTACACCTTC.

V usage is TRBV7-2 and J usage is TRBJ1-2, with 10 bases aligning to TRBD1. This CDR3 has 15 residues. Germline CDR1 is SGHTA and CDR2 is FQGNSA. The V segment lost 1 base and the J segment 7 bases; nucleotides outside the gene matches: 6. CDR3 coding DNA: TGTGCCAGCAGCTTAGAATTAGGGGACAGGGGTGGCTACACCTTC. It encodes CASSLELGDRGGYTF.

This chain links TRBV9 with TRBJ1-2; no clear D. There are 14 residues in the CDR3. The V and J ends lost 4 bases and 7 bases respectively, with 17 bases between them. Germline CDR1 is SGDLS and CDR2 is YYNGEE. CDR3 bases: TGTGCCAGCAGCCCCCTCCCCCGGTTGGGTGGCTACACCTTC. It is translated as CASSPLPRLGGYTF.